The present entry profiles one TCR beta chain with its context. Germline CDR1 LGHNA, CDR2 YSLEER. After removal of 2 bases from V and 3 bases from J, the junction contained 7 bases not matched to a gene. This CDR3 contains 16 residues. This sample was included in a study of T cell changes during pregnancy in multiple sclerosis. Data came from immunoSEQ multiplex PCR; TCRdb stores just in-frame clones and leaves some out. The repertoire holds tens of thousands of clones, with about nine tenths as singletons. This TCR derives from a female donor with multiple sclerosis, enrolled in a pregnancy study. This chain joins TRBV4-3 and TRBJ1-2; 9 bases are a match to TRBD1. Specimen: CD8+ T cells from peripheral blood mononuclear cells, collected in the third trimester of pregnancy. The CDR3 loop reads CASSQLNRGQDYGYTF. The CDR3 DNA sequence: TGCGCCAGCAGCCAATTAAACAGGGGGCAGGACTATGGCTACACCTTC.